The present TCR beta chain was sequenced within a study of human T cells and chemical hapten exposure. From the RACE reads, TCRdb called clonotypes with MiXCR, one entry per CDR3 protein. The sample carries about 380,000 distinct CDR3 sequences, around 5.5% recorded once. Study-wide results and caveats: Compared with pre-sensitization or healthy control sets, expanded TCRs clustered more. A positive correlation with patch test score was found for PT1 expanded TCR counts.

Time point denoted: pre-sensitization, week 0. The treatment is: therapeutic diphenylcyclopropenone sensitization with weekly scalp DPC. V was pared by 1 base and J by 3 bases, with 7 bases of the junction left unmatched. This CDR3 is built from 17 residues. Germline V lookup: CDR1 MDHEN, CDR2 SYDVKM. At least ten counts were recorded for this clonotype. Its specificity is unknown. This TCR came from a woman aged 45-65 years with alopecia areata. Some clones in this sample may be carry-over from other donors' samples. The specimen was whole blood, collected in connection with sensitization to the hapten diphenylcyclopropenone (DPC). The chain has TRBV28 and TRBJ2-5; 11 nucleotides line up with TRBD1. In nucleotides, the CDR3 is TGTGCCAGCAGTTTATTGGGACAGGGGGTTATGGAAGAGACCCAGTACTTC. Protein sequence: CASSLLGQGVMEETQYF.